Presented here are 5 T cell receptor beta chains from one specimen sequenced in a study of post-analysis software for immune sequencing data. Their antigen targets remain unknown. Study observations and caveats: There were five or six TRBV segments more frequent in patients than controls, and TRBV5-6, TRBV5-1 and TRBV20-1 were among them.

Unique-molecular-identifier-tagged TCR beta cDNA libraries were used. TCRdb re-analysed the PCR reads in MiXCR, keeping a single row per CDR3 protein. The table lists hundreds of thousands of distinct CDR3 sequences, approximately 53% of them singletons. Sequenced material: blood. These receptors all stem from a girl aged 10 to 17 with multiple sclerosis.

V is TRBV30 and J is TRBJ1-1, with D maybe TRBD1 (5 bases). The CDR3 loop spans 14 amino acids. V lost 5 bases, J lost 0 bases, and 13 bases lay in between. Germline V gives CDR1 GTSNPN, CDR2 SVGIG (reference sequence). CDR3 protein: CAWVPGRVNTEAFF. CDR3 coding DNA: TGTGCCTGGGTACCGGGCAGGGTGAACACTGAAGCTTTCTTT.

V gene TRBV5-1 combines with J gene TRBJ2-5; the match to TRBD2 covers 7 bases. This CDR3 has 14 residues. The J segment lost 5 bases and the V segment lost 2 bases, leaving 6 bases of the junction unmatched. Germline V gene sequence: CDR1 SGHRS, CDR2 YFSETQ. CDR3 in DNA: TGCGCCAGCAGCTTCCTAGCGGTGGGGGAGACCCAGTACTTC. Its translation: CASSFLAVGETQYF.

The V and J genes are TRBV12-3 or TRBV12-4 and TRBJ2-1, with 12 bases matching TRBD2. The CDR3 is made up of 13 amino acids. The trim removed 2 bases at V and 10 bases at J, leaving 0 bases unmatched. In DNA, the CDR3 is TGTGCCAGCAGTTTACTAGCGGGAGGGGAGCAGTTCTTC. It codes for CASSLLAGGEQFF.

The rearrangement links TRBV20-1 to TRBJ2-7; D unresolved. The CDR3 extends over 14 amino acids. V was clipped by 3 bases and J by 0 bases, with 12 bases between them. Germline V gene lookup returns CDR1 DFQATT and CDR2 SNEGSKA (reference sequence). This CDR3 is CSARRRALSYEQYF. Here the CDR3 DNA reads TGCAGTGCTAGGCGCCGGGCCCTCTCCTACGAGCAGTACTTC.

The chain couples TRBV5-1 to TRBJ2-5; possibly TRBD2 for D (7 bases). Per germline, CDR1 SGHRS and CDR2 YFSETQ. The CDR3 is made up of 16 amino acids. V lost 2 bases, J lost 2 bases, and 16 bases lay in between. CDR3 bases: TGCGCCAGCAGCTTTCCTCGCGGGGGCACTCAAGAGACCCAGTACTTC. This translates into CASSFPRGGTQETQYF.